The text below deals with one T cell receptor beta chain. Authors' data handling: Reference gene primer amplification in the assay estimated nucleated cell counts. The table came from immunoSEQ multiplex PCR; TCRdb's copy has only in-frame clones and leaves some out. That table is the source of V, J and clone size, and D and trimming were worked out from the DNA. The sample records around 150,000 clones, 60% to 85% being singletons. This sample is part of a study of blood T cell repertoires in COVID-19. Study summary: Acute and convalescent COVID-19 samples came from the United States, Italy and Spain. PBMCs, B-cell-depleted T cells, or T cells were the source of the cDNA or gDNA that made up the material.

V gave up 7 bases and J gave up 15 bases, with 22 bases separating them. The CDR3 contains 13 residues. This sequence originates from a man in his 60s with acute or convalescent COVID-19. Specimen: peripheral blood. J is TRBJ2-1 and V is TRBV12-3 or TRBV12-4, with D perhaps TRBD2 (6 bases). The CDR3 region has the DNA TGTGCCAGCAACCACAAGGCGGACGGGCGGGGGTTCTTC. This gives the protein CASNHKADGRGFF.